The 20 T cell receptor beta chains below come from one sample, sequenced in a study of shared T cell receptors in the human thymus. Profiled with immunoSEQ multiplex PCR; TCRdb holds only in-frame clones, not every one. The data hold some 720,000 clones, with approximately 88% observed a single time. These same records also appear under a second study, on human thymus T cells.

Specimen: thymocytes. The origin of the receptors is a boy in the first two years of life with a congenital heart defect.

The chain is built from TRBV5-1 and TRBJ2-7; 11 bases line up with TRBD2. Germline CDR1 is SGHRS and CDR2 is YFSETQ. This CDR3 spans 18 amino acids. V dropped 4 bases and J dropped 3; count of bases not matched to a gene: 15. CDR3 sequence reads: CASSRLHYSGTSGYEQYF. In nucleotides, the CDR3 is TGCGCCAGCAGCCGTCTCCACTATTCCGGGACTAGCGGCTACGAGCAGTACTTC.

This rearrangement joins TRBV14 to TRBJ2-2; 9 bases line up with TRBD1. Germline V lookup: CDR1 SGHDN, CDR2 FVKESK. With V trimmed by 4 bases and J by 6 bases, 9 bases remained unmatched. The CDR3 is 16 amino acids. CDR3 sequence: CASSRPGQGIPGELFF. The CDR3 nucleotides are TGTGCCAGCAGCCGACCGGGACAGGGAATACCCGGGGAGCTGTTTTTT.

In its sample, this clone was seen once. The chain employs TRBV6-5 and TRBJ1-1; D unclear. The germline V and J ends were trimmed by 6 bases and 1 base, with 12 bases remaining between them. The CDR3 is made up of 14 amino acids. Germline V gene sequence: CDR1 MNHEY, CDR2 SVGAGI. CDR3: CASRSGRWNTEAFF. DNA for the CDR3: TGTGCCAGCAGGTCGGGAAGATGGAACACTGAAGCTTTCTTT.

The chain carries TRBV5-6 and TRBJ2-1; 8 nucleotides match TRBD2. J was trimmed by 8 bases and V by 1 base; bases with no gene match: 5. CDR1 and CDR2 (germline): SGHDT, YYEEEE. This CDR3 spans 14 amino acids. This chain's CDR3 is CASSLMREDDEQFF. The CDR3 nucleotides are TGTGCCAGCAGCTTGATGCGGGAGGACGATGAGCAGTTCTTC.

V is TRBV6-1 and J is TRBJ2-7; TRBD2 agrees at 7 bases. V trimming: 1 base; J trimming: 0 bases; junction bases outside the gene matches: 6. Germline lookup yields CDR1 MNHNS and CDR2 SASEGT. CDR3 length: 16 residues. CDR3 amino acids: CASSEVGGGSSYEQYF. DNA for the CDR3: TGTGCCAGCAGTGAAGTCGGGGGAGGGAGCTCCTACGAGCAGTACTTC.

J is TRBJ2-7 and V is TRBV12-5, with TRBD1 as a possible D gene (5 bases). Trimming cost V 0 bases and J 2 bases, with 23 bases left between them. Germline V gene sequence: CDR1 LGHNT, CDR2 FRNRAP. This CDR3 comprises 19 residues. The CDR3 here is CASGLVRNSSTAIPYEQYF. CDR3 nucleotide sequence: TGTGCTAGTGGTTTGGTAAGGAATTCGTCGACAGCGATACCCTACGAGCAGTACTTC.

This chain joins TRBV10-3 and TRBJ2-5, with D tentatively TRBD2 (6 bases). V lost 0 bases, J lost 3 bases, and 8 bases lay in between. This CDR3 is 14 amino acids long. CDR1 is ENHRY, CDR2 SYGVKD, per germline. For the CDR3, the DNA is TGTGCCATCAGTGAGTCGGGGAGGAAAGAGACCCAGTACTTC. Its translation: CAISESGRKETQYF.

The chain carries TRBV27 and TRBJ2-7, with D possibly being TRBD2 (6 bases). Per the germline V gene, CDR1 is MNHEY and CDR2 is SMNVEV (reference sequence). This CDR3 is built from 16 residues. Between the trimmed V and J ends, which lost 3 bases and 2 bases, there was a span of 17 bases. Here the CDR3 reads CASSFWGGTLPYEQYF. CDR3 in DNA: TGTGCCAGCAGTTTTTGGGGCGGGACGCTTCCCTACGAGCAGTACTTC.

The chain combines TRBV13 with TRBJ2-1; 7 bases align to TRBD1. CDR3 length equals 15 residues. The J segment lost 2 bases and the V segment lost 3 bases, leaving 4 bases of the junction unmatched. From germline, CDR1 is PRHDT and CDR2 FYEKMQ (reference sequence). This CDR3 is CASSLWDSPYNEQFF. CDR3 nucleotides: TGTGCCAGCAGCTTGTGGGACAGCCCCTACAATGAGCAGTTCTTC.

The chain recombines TRBV4-1 with TRBJ2-1; the match to TRBD2 covers 8 bases. Germline V gene sequence: CDR1 MGHRA, CDR2 YSYEKL. With 0 bases clipped from V and 9 bases from J, the junction kept 10 bases outside the gene matches. The CDR3 runs 16 residues. The chain's CDR3 is CASSQDAGVAGCEQFF. CDR3 nucleotides: TGCGCCAGCAGCCAAGATGCTGGAGTAGCGGGATGTGAGCAGTTCTTC.

The rearrangement joins TRBV28 to TRBJ2-2; D is unresolved. V lost 4 bases and J lost 5, with 11 bases in between. This CDR3 contains 14 residues. Germline CDR1 and CDR2: MDHEN and SYDVKM. The CDR3 loop is CASSSTFFTGELFF. CDR3 coding DNA: TGTGCCAGCAGTTCAACTTTCTTTACCGGGGAGCTGTTTTTT.

This rearrangement joins TRBV4-1 to TRBJ2-7; 7 nucleotides align to TRBD1. From germline, CDR1 is MGHRA and CDR2 YSYEKL. This CDR3 region has 17 residues. V dropped 0 bases and J dropped 3; count of bases not matched to a gene: 11. The CDR3 coding sequence is TGCGCCAGCAGCCAAGAGGCGAAGTGGCAGGGGGTCTACGAGCAGTACTTC. Its translation is CASSQEAKWQGVYEQYF.

The rearrangement uses TRBV18 and TRBJ1-1; 8 bases are a match to TRBD1. After removal of 3 bases from V and 4 bases from J, the junction contained 10 bases not matched to a gene. Germline CDR1 reads KGHSH; CDR2 reads LQKENI. This CDR3 spans 16 amino acids. The CDR3 is CASSPDSYRGSTEAFF. In DNA, the CDR3 is TGTGCCAGCTCACCCGACTCTTACAGGGGGAGCACTGAAGCTTTCTTT.

The rearrangement links TRBV12-5 to TRBJ2-4; TRBD2 matches 11 bases. The germline V gene encodes CDR1 LGHNT and CDR2 FRNRAP. The CDR3 totals 16 residues. The V and J ends lost 0 bases and 4 bases, in that order; junction bases with no gene match: 2. CDR3 coding DNA: TGTGCTAGTGGTTTGGTACTAGCGGGAGCGAAAAACATTCAGTACTTC. It yields the protein CASGLVLAGAKNIQYF.

The chain has TRBV2 and TRBJ2-3, with TRBD2 matching over 13 bases. The CDR3 is made up of 16 amino acids. The V gene's germline CDR1 is SNHLY and CDR2 FYNNEI. Trimming at V came to 4 bases and at J to 8 bases, leaving 9 bases not matched to a gene. The CDR3 sequence: CASSAPGLAGFATQYF. In DNA form, the CDR3 reads TGTGCCAGCAGTGCTCCGGGACTAGCGGGATTTGCTACGCAGTATTTT.

The chain has TRBV19 and TRBJ1-1, with 8 positions matching TRBD1. V was clipped by 7 bases and J by 1 base; unmatched bases: 5. The CDR3 length is 14 residues. Germline V gene sequence: CDR1 LNHDA, CDR2 SQIVND (reference sequence). The CDR3 DNA follows: TGTGCCAGTACCAAGACAGGGGCGAACACTGAAGCTTTCTTT. It encodes CASTKTGANTEAFF. Together with reference TRBV19 and TRBJ1-1, the CDR3 gives the full variable domain: DGGITQSPKYLFRKEGQNVTLSCEQNLNHDAMYWYRQDPGQGLRLIYYSQIVNDFQKGDIAEGYSVSREKKESFPLTVTSAQKNPTAFYLCASTKTGANTEAFFGQGTRLTVV.

The rearrangement joins TRBV19 to TRBJ2-1; no reliable D call. Per germline, CDR1 LNHDA and CDR2 SQIVND (reference sequence). The CDR3 loop spans 15 amino acids. V was shortened by 5 bases and J by 2 bases, with 13 bases between the two germline ends. The CDR3 DNA is TGTGCCAGTAGTTTTGCTTCTTCAGCCTACAATGAGCAGTTCTTC. Translated, it gives CASSFASSAYNEQFF.

The genes are TRBV5-1 and TRBJ2-7; TRBD2 aligns across 8 bases. In germline, CDR1 is SGHRS, CDR2 YFSETQ. The CDR3 loop spans 14 amino acids. With V trimmed by 4 bases and J by 6 bases, 9 bases remained unmatched. The CDR3 bases are TGCGCCAGCAGCCCGGGGGGGCGGGAGGCCGAGCAGTACTTC. Encoded protein: CASSPGGREAEQYF.

V and J are TRBV4-2 and TRBJ2-3, with D tentatively TRBD2 (7 bases). The CDR3 length is 15 residues. The V gene's germline CDR1 is LGHNA and CDR2 YNFKEQ. Between the trimmed V and J ends, which lost 4 bases and 4 bases, there was a span of 15 bases. Here the CDR3 DNA reads TGTGCCAGCAGCCGGCTAGGGGGAGGGCCAGATACGCAGTATTTT. This sequence encodes CASSRLGGGPDTQYF.

The V call is TRBV19, the J call TRBJ2-7; 7 positions match TRBD2. V lost 4 bases, J lost 2 bases, and 2 bases stayed unmatched. Germline V gives CDR1 LNHDA, CDR2 SQIVND (reference sequence). This CDR3 has 13 residues. The CDR3 region has the DNA TGTGCCAGTAGTAGCGGGAGCACCTACGAGCAGTACTTC. It codes for CASSSGSTYEQYF.